This T cell receptor (beta chain) originates from a study of OX40 agonist ivuxolimab in advanced cancers. Study context: Ivuxolimab doses were 0.01, 0.1, 0.3, 1.5, 3 or 10 mg/kg every 2 weeks.

V lost 2 bases, J lost 3 bases, and 1 base lay in between. This CDR3 contains 12 residues. Germline V gives CDR1 MDHEN, CDR2 SYDVKM. Patients were excluded for autoimmune disease history or systemic immunosuppression. The repertoire was sequenced with immunoSEQ multiplex PCR; TCRdb's copy has only in-frame clones and lacks some. Of about 100,000 clones in the sample, roughly 91% were seen once. Material: CD4+ or CD8+ T cells sorted from blood, obtained in a trial of the OX40 agonist ivuxolimab. The V call is TRBV28, the J call TRBJ2-2; no clear D. The origin of this receptor is an adult with an advanced solid tumor such as melanoma, head and neck, liver or kidney cancer. CDR3 amino acids: CASSLHTGELFF. The CDR3 coding sequence is TGTGCCAGCAGTTTACACACCGGGGAGCTGTTTTTT. The full variable domain, with the rest looked up from reference TRBV28 and TRBJ2-2, is DVKVTQSSRYLVKRTGEKVFLECVQDMDHENMFWYRQDPGLGLRLIYFSYDVKMKEKGDIPEGYSVSREKKERFSLILESASTNQTSMYLCASSLHTGELFFGEGSRLTVL.